The 27 T cell receptor beta chains given below trace back to one sample, sequenced in a study of blood T cells in healthy people across ages. A sample-barcoded 5' primer and a J-beta primer mix were used in a second PCR of roughly 7 to 11 cycles. One entry per CDR3 protein results from TCRdb running MiXCR on the 5' RACE reads. Here the sample spans around 750,000 distinct CDR3 sequences, roughly 50% being singletons. The sequenced sample consisted of blood. Every receptor here comes from a man at least 80 years old in good health.

The chain links TRBV5-1 to TRBJ2-5; possibly TRBD2 for D (6 bases). Trimming removed 3 bases from V and 5 bases from J, with 17 bases in between. The V gene's germline CDR1 is SGHRS and CDR2 YFSETQ. The CDR3 is 15 amino acids. In DNA form, the CDR3 reads TGCGCCAGCAGCTCCCATAGCGGCTTTCGGGAGACCCAGTACTTC. The encoded protein is CASSSHSGFRETQYF.

The V and J genes are TRBV6-6 and TRBJ2-4; 8 nucleotides align to TRBD2. The J segment lost 7 bases and the V segment lost 8 bases, leaving 10 bases of the junction unmatched. There are 14 residues in the CDR3. CDR1 MNHNY and CDR2 SVGAGI come from the germline V gene (reference sequence). The CDR3: CASGGRAGENIQYF. CDR3 in DNA: TGTGCCAGCGGGGGACGAGCGGGAGAGAACATTCAGTACTTC.

The gene calls are TRBV18 and TRBJ2-7; D perhaps matches TRBD2 (6 bases). Trimming left V 5 bases short and J 6 bases short, with 20 bases between. This CDR3 region has 15 residues. Germline CDR1 is KGHSH and CDR2 is LQKENI. The CDR3 reads CASSDRELTLCEQYF. DNA of the CDR3: TGTGCCAGCTCAGACCGGGAGCTTACACTCTGCGAGCAGTACTTC.

This clonotype was detected only a few times. The chain employs TRBV27 and TRBJ1-4, with TRBD1 matching over 9 bases. Looked up from germline, CDR1 is MNHEY and CDR2 is SMNVEV (reference sequence). The CDR3 runs to 14 residues. Trimming cost V 5 bases and J 8 bases; bases outside gene matches: 6. CDR3 DNA: TGTGCCAGCAGTGGACAGGGGCGGGGGGAAAAACTGTTTTTT. Translating it yields CASSGQGRGEKLFF.

The table lists this clonotype with a few counts. The chain combines TRBV29-1 with TRBJ2-1; D tentatively fits TRBD1 or TRBD2 (7 bases each). V lost 6 bases and J lost 7, with 22 bases in between. CDR3 length: 15 amino acids. Germline values: CDR1 SQVTM, CDR2 ANQGSEA. In DNA form, the CDR3 reads TGCAGCGTCGGAGGGGGCAGGGGGGGGAGGAATGAGCAGTTCTTC. The encoded protein is CSVGGGRGGRNEQFF.

The rearrangement uses TRBV2 and TRBJ2-2, with 7 bases fitting TRBD2. The CDR3 runs 15 residues. Germline-derived CDR1 and CDR2 are SNHLY and FYNNEI. V lost 6 bases to trimming and J lost 7 bases; unmatched junction nucleotides: 11. The chain's CDR3 is CASRLSGTEGGELFF. For the CDR3, the DNA is TGTGCCAGCAGGCTGAGCGGGACGGAAGGCGGGGAGCTGTTTTTT.

The rearrangement joins TRBV15 to TRBJ2-4, with 8 bases matching TRBD2. Near its end, the DNA agrees better with TRBJ2-5, so the J call may be wrong. This CDR3 region has 13 residues. Looked up from germline, CDR1 is LNHNV and CDR2 is YYDKDF (reference sequence). The CDR3 sequence is CATSAGRVETQYF. CDR3 bases: TGTGCCACCAGCGCCGGGAGGGTGGAGACCCAGTACTTC.

This chain connects TRBV6-1 to TRBJ2-6, with TRBD1 matching 8 bases. V lost 6 bases and J lost 3; bases outside the gene matches: 13. The CDR3 extends over 18 amino acids. Germline CDR1 MNHNS, CDR2 SASEGT. The CDR3 here is CASRFAGGEFGGANVLTF. The CDR3 DNA reads TGTGCCAGCAGGTTTGCAGGGGGCGAATTTGGTGGGGCCAACGTCCTGACTTTC.

This clonotype was seen only a few times. The rearrangement links TRBV7-9 to TRBJ2-7; 7 nucleotides match TRBD1. CDR1 is SEHNR, CDR2 FQNEAQ, per germline (reference sequence). This CDR3 spans 15 amino acids. J lost 6 bases, V lost 2 bases, and 10 bases had no gene match. CDR3 nucleotides: TGTGCCAGCAGCTTACGTCCAGGGGGTCCTCTCGAGCAGTACTTC. Translating it yields CASSLRPGGPLEQYF.

This clonotype turned up a few times. The V gene is TRBV12-3 or TRBV12-4, the J gene TRBJ2-1, with D uncertain. The CDR3 consists of 12 residues. The V end lost 6 bases, the J end lost 5 bases, and 8 bases lay between the germline ends. CDR3 sequence: CASRGGHNEQFF. CDR3 coding DNA: TGTGCCAGCAGGGGTGGTCACAATGAGCAGTTCTTC.

The chain combines TRBV7-2 with TRBJ2-2; D call uncertain. This CDR3 has 16 residues. The germline gives CDR1 SGHTA, CDR2 FQGNSA. V lost 7 bases, J lost 4 bases, and 19 bases lay in between. CDR3 sequence (DNA): TGTGCCAGCACCGTAGGAGCAGCCGTGGGCACCGGGGAGCTGTTTTTT. This codes for CASTVGAAVGTGELFF.

The chain carries TRBV20-1 and TRBJ2-5, with TRBD2 matching over 10 bases. CDR1 is DFQATT and CDR2 is SNEGSKA in the germline V gene (reference sequence). The CDR3 is 17 amino acids. V lost 3 bases to trimming and J lost 11 bases; unmatched junction nucleotides: 21. CDR3 loop: CSARRLETSGLYNEQYF. The CDR3 DNA follows: TGCAGTGCTAGGAGGTTGGAGACTAGCGGGTTGTACAATGAGCAGTACTTC.

The J gene is TRBJ2-4, the V gene TRBV20-1, with 12 nucleotides matching TRBD1. The J call may be mistaken, given a closer DNA end match to TRBJ2-7. The germline V gene encodes CDR1 DFQATT and CDR2 SNEGSKA (reference sequence). This CDR3 has 14 residues. CDR3 DNA: TGCAGTGCTGCGGGACAGGGGGCTAGGGGCGAGCAGTACTTC. Amino acids: CSAAGQGARGEQYF.

The chain has TRBV5-5 and TRBJ2-1; unclear D gene. V shed 3 bases and J shed 10 bases, with 11 bases lying between them. CDR3 length: 12 residues. CDR1 is SGHKS, CDR2 YYEKEE, per germline (reference sequence). This chain's CDR3 is CASSSVPGEQFF. The CDR3 DNA is TGTGCCAGCAGCTCCGTCCCCGGGGAGCAGTTCTTC.

This clonotype was counted between two and nine times. This chain uses TRBV29-1 with TRBJ2-7; D is possibly TRBD1 (6 bases). V was clipped by 7 bases and J by 6 bases, with 16 bases between them. The CDR3 covers 12 residues. The germline V gene encodes CDR1 SQVTM and CDR2 ANQGSEA. CDR3 sequence: CSGGSQGTEQYF. CDR3 sequence (DNA): TGCAGCGGTGGATCACAGGGAACCGAGCAGTACTTC.

This clonotype was counted only a few times. This rearrangement joins TRBV20-1 to TRBJ2-7, with TRBD2 matching over 11 bases. J lost 2 bases, V lost 5 bases, and 2 bases had no gene match. The CDR3 runs 13 residues. Germline assignment: CDR1 DFQATT and CDR2 SNEGSKA (reference sequence). This CDR3 is CSAVAGGTYEQYF. CDR3 nucleotides: TGCAGTGCTGTAGCGGGAGGGACCTACGAGCAGTACTTC.

The chain couples TRBV5-6 to TRBJ2-7; a weak D match, TRBD2 (7 bases). The CDR3 runs to 14 residues. From germline, CDR1 is SGHDT and CDR2 YYEEEE. With 0 bases removed from V and 3 bases from J, the gap between germline ends came to 10 bases. The CDR3 bases are TGTGCCAGCAGCTTGGGCGGGGGCTACTACGAGCAGTACTTC. Translating it yields CASSLGGGYYEQYF.

The chain joins TRBV24-1 to TRBJ2-1; D tentatively reads TRBD1 or TRBD2 (5 bases each). The V gene's germline CDR1 is KGHDR and CDR2 SFDVKD. V lost 9 bases and J 2 bases, leaving 13 bases between the germline ends. This CDR3 region has 14 residues. The chain's CDR3 is CATGDQGAYNEQFF. The CDR3 DNA follows: TGTGCCACCGGGGATCAGGGAGCCTACAATGAGCAGTTCTTC.

This sequence joins TRBV20-1 and TRBJ2-7; the match to TRBD1 covers 8 bases. The germline V gene has CDR1 DFQATT and CDR2 SNEGSKA (reference sequence). The V and J ends lost 4 bases and 0 bases, in that order; junction bases with no gene match: 8. The CDR3 contains 15 residues. The CDR3 sequence is CSATSGTGYSYEQYF. The CDR3 region has the DNA TGCAGTGCTACGTCCGGGACAGGATACTCCTACGAGCAGTACTTC.

This chain links TRBV29-1 with TRBJ2-1; D is perhaps TRBD1 (7 bases). CDR1 SQVTM and CDR2 ANQGSEA come from the germline V gene. V dropped 4 bases and J dropped 8 bases, with 18 bases sitting between them. This CDR3 region has 14 residues. This CDR3 reads CSVAAGPGGYEQFF. In DNA form, the CDR3 reads TGCAGCGTTGCGGCCGGGCCAGGGGGGTATGAGCAGTTCTTC.

This rearrangement joins TRBV7-8 to TRBJ2-3; D not resolved. The CDR3 spans 11 residues. V was clipped by 2 bases and J by 8 bases, with 5 bases between them. Germline V gives CDR1 SGHVS, CDR2 FQNEAQ. CDR3 bases: TGTGCCAGCAGCTTAAACCCTACGCAGTATTTT. Protein product: CASSLNPTQYF.

The chain employs TRBV18 and TRBJ1-6, with TRBD1 matching 9 bases. The V segment lost 0 bases and the J segment 5 bases; nucleotides outside the gene matches: 2. Germline V gene sequence: CDR1 KGHSH, CDR2 LQKENI. The CDR3 extends over 16 amino acids. CDR3 in DNA: TGTGCCAGCTCACCACCCGGGACAGGGCATAATTCACCCCTCCACTTT. Translation: CASSPPGTGHNSPLHF.

The rearrangement uses TRBV28 and TRBJ1-2; tentative D call: TRBD1 (6 bases). Germline V gene data show CDR1 as MDHEN and CDR2 as SYDVKM. The CDR3 runs to 13 residues. V was pared by 8 bases and J by 7 bases, with 17 bases between. The CDR3 sequence: CASAVGGARGYTF. CDR3 in DNA: TGTGCCAGCGCCGTAGGGGGGGCGCGTGGCTACACCTTC.

This clonotype was counted only a few times. CDR3: CSSAGLAGGNEQFF. The CDR3 DNA sequence: TGCAGCTCCGCGGGACTAGCGGGAGGAAATGAGCAGTTCTTC. The chain employs TRBV29-1 and TRBJ2-1, with 15 bases fitting TRBD2. The ends lost 8 bases at V and 7 bases at J; junction bases unmatched: 6. This CDR3 spans 14 amino acids. Germline V lookup: CDR1 SQVTM, CDR2 ANQGSEA.

The genes are TRBV20-1 and TRBJ1-6, with D hard to call. CDR1 is DFQATT and CDR2 is SNEGSKA in the germline V gene (reference sequence). The CDR3 loop spans 13 amino acids. Deletions cut 8 bases from V and 7 bases from J, with 15 bases between. The CDR3 DNA reads as TGCAGTCGCACCCGCGTAACAAATTCACCCCTCCACTTT. Protein sequence: CSRTRVTNSPLHF.

The V gene is TRBV28, the J gene TRBJ1-6, with 9 bases matching TRBD1. J was trimmed by 10 bases and V by 5 bases; bases with no gene match: 12. The CDR3 spans 16 residues. Germline lookup yields CDR1 MDHEN and CDR2 SYDVKM. The CDR3 region is CASSKTGTGPHSPLHF. CDR3 DNA sequence: TGTGCCAGCAGTAAAACCGGGACAGGGCCCCACTCACCCCTCCACTTT.

This rearrangement joins TRBV5-1 to TRBJ2-6; 13 positions agree with TRBD2. The germline V gene has CDR1 SGHRS and CDR2 YFSETQ. This CDR3 spans 15 amino acids. With V trimmed by 8 bases and J by 2 bases, 1 base remained unmatched. The chain's CDR3 is CASGLAGAGANVLTF. The CDR3 DNA reads TGCGCCAGTGGACTAGCGGGAGCTGGGGCCAACGTCCTGACTTTC.